The source of this T cell receptor beta chain is a study of cytomegalovirus exposure and HLA in healthy donors. This CDR3 has 15 amino acids. V lost 3 bases and J lost 3; bases outside the gene matches: 7. From germline, CDR1 is MNHEY and CDR2 SMNVEV (reference sequence). As regards this clone: Its antigen is unknown.

Study-wide results and caveats: As a later analysis showed, a missense DCLRE1C variant was linked to trimming of TCR beta V- and J-genes. According to the study, 150 to 200 TCR beta chains were cytomegalovirus-associated.

Primers for the PCR totalled 60 Vbeta and 13 Jbeta. The method was immunoSEQ multiplex PCR; TCRdb's version includes in-frame clones alone and lacks a portion of them. The repertoire holds approximately 150,000 clones, with roughly 85% as singletons. The clonotype comes from a man younger than 45 in good health and CMV-seropositive. The source material was PBMCs. This chain links TRBV27 with TRBJ2-7, with 8 bases that match TRBD2. The chain's CDR3 is CASSLGLGSSYEQYF. Here the CDR3 DNA reads TGTGCCAGCAGTTTGGGACTAGGCTCCAGCTACGAGCAGTACTTC.